Listed here is a single TCR beta chain. Its antigen is still unknown. The data were obtained in a study of vaccination and CD4 T cells after COVID-19. This CDR3 is 13 amino acids long. The V and J ends lost 4 bases and 1 base respectively, with 8 bases between them. Germline V gene sequence: CDR1 MNHEY, CDR2 SVGAGI. As for treatment: roughly 10-day PBMC culture with coronavirus spike peptide pools or control peptides (ViraFEST assay). Once obtained from cultured CD4+ T cells, the DNA was sequenced using the Oncomine TCR Beta short-read assay. MiXCR was run by TCRdb on the PCR reads, yielding one entry per CDR3 protein. The sample consists of 15,000 to 20,000 distinct CDR3 sequences, roughly 59% of them appearing once.

This TCR came from a human donor who had recovered from COVID-19. The sequencing used CD4+ T cells from blood, cultured in vitro, collected after SARS-CoV-2 vaccination. The chain joins TRBV6-5 to TRBJ2-7, with unresolved D. The CDR3 DNA follows: TGTGCCAGCAGTTTGACACTTTCCTACGAGCAGTACTTC. Its protein is CASSLTLSYEQYF.